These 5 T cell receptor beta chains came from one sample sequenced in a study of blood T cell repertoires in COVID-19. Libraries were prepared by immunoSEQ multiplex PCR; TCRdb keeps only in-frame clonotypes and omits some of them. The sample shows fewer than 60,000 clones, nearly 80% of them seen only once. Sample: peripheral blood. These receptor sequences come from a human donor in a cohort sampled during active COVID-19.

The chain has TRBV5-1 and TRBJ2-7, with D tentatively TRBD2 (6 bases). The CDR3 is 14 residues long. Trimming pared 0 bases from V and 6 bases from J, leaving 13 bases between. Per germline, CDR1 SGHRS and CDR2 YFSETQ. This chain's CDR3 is CASSLGQVGGEQYF. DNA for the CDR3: TGCGCCAGCAGCTTGGGTCAGGTGGGAGGCGAGCAGTACTTC.

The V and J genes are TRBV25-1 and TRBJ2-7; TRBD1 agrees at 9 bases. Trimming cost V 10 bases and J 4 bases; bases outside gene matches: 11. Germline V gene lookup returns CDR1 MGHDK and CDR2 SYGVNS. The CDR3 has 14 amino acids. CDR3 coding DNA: TGTGCCACCCCTCTCCGGGACAGGGATTACGAGCAGTACTTC. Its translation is CATPLRDRDYEQYF.

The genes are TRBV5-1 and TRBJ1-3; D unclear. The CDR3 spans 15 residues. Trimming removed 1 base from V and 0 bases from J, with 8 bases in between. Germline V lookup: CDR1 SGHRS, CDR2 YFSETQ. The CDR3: CASSLSPGSGNTIYF. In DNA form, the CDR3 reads TGCGCCAGCAGCTTGTCCCCGGGCTCTGGAAACACCATATATTTT.

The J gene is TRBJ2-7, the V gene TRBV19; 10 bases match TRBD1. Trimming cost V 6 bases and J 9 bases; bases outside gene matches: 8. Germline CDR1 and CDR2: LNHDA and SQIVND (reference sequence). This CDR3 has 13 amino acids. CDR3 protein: CASSGTGERVQYF. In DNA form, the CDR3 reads TGTGCCAGTAGCGGGACAGGGGAGAGGGTGCAGTACTTC.

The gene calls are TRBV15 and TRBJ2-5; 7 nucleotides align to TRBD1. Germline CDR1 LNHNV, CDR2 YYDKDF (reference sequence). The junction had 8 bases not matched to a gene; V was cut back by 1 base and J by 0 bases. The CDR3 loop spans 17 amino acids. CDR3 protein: CATSRGRTGTHQETQYF. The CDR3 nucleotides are TGTGCCACCAGCAGAGGCCGGACAGGTACCCACCAAGAGACCCAGTACTTC.